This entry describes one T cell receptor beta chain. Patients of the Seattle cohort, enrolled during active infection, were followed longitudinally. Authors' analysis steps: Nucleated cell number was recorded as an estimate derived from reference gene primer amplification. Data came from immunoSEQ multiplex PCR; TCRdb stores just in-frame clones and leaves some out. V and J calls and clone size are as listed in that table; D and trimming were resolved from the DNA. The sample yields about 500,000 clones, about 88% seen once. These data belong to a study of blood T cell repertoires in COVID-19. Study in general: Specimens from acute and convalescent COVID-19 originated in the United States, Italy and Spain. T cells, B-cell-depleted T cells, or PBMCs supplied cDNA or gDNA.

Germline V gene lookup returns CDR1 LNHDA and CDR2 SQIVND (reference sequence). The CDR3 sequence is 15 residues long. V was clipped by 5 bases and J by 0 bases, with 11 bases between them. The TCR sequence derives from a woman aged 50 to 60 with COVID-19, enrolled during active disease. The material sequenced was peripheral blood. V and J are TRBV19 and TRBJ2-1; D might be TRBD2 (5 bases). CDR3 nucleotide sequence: TGTGCCAGTAGTTCACCGGGGATCTCCTACAATGAGCAGTTCTTC. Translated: CASSSPGISYNEQFF.